Below, 31 T cell receptor beta chains from the same sample are listed, as sequenced in a study of CD8 T cells in ankylosing spondylitis. TCRdb re-called the 5' RACE reads through MiXCR, storing one row per CDR3 protein. Of roughly 200,000 distinct CDR3 sequences listed, more than 25% were seen once; the top ten hold 6.6%. The specimen was blood, either unsorted or a sorted T cell fraction (not recorded which). These receptors originate from a male donor with ankylosing spondylitis or in good health (not recorded which).

This clonotype has just a few counts. The chain combines TRBV20-1 with TRBJ1-3; D gene ambiguous. The V end was cut by 5 bases, the J end by 5 bases, with 13 bases between. Per the germline V gene, CDR1 is DFQATT and CDR2 is SNEGSKA (reference sequence). The CDR3 consists of 13 residues. This CDR3 is CSAGRDGRNTIYF. CDR3 bases: TGCAGTGCTGGTCGAGACGGGAGAAACACCATATATTTT.

This clonotype was recorded a few times. Written as DNA, the CDR3 is TGTGCCAGCAGCAGACAGGGGGCTGTAGGGGCGCATACTGAAGCTTTCTTT. It encodes CASSRQGAVGAHTEAFF. This rearrangement joins TRBV5-5 to TRBJ1-1, with 10 nucleotides matching TRBD1. Germline-derived CDR1 and CDR2 are SGHKS and YYEKEE (reference sequence). The CDR3 sequence is 17 residues long. V was pared by 4 bases and J by 5 bases, with 14 bases of the junction left unmatched.

V gene TRBV9 combines with J gene TRBJ2-1; no reliable D call. The germline V gene has CDR1 SGDLS and CDR2 YYNGEE. The CDR3 totals 15 residues. Deletions cut 0 bases from V and 4 bases from J, with 11 bases between. The CDR3 is CASSVDYTGYNEQFF. DNA of the CDR3: TGTGCCAGCAGCGTAGACTACACCGGGTACAATGAGCAGTTCTTC.

The chain joins TRBV5-6 to TRBJ1-1; D ambiguous. This CDR3 has 14 amino acids. Germline V lookup: CDR1 SGHDT, CDR2 YYEEEE. The V end was cut by 2 bases, the J end by 3 bases, with 11 bases between. CDR3 in DNA: TGTGCCAGCAGCTTTATGGTCTGGGACACTGAAGCTTTCTTT. It yields the protein CASSFMVWDTEAFF. Drawing the rest from reference TRBV5-6 and TRBJ1-1, the complete variable domain is DAGVTQSPTHLIKTRGQQVTLRCSPKSGHDTVSWYQQALGQGPQFIFQYYEEEERQRGNFPDRFSGHQFPNYSSELNVNALLLGDSALYLCASSFMVWDTEAFFGQGTRLTVV.

This clonotype was counted at least ten times. The chain links TRBV5-1 to TRBJ2-7; 7 bases align to TRBD1. Germline V gene sequence: CDR1 SGHRS, CDR2 YFSETQ. V was pared by 5 bases and J by 2 bases, with 10 bases of the junction left unmatched. The CDR3 is 15 residues long. This chain's CDR3 is CASRQRQGAPYEQYF. CDR3 in DNA: TGCGCCAGCAGACAAAGACAGGGAGCCCCCTACGAGCAGTACTTC.

The genes are TRBV10-1 and TRBJ2-7; 7 bases line up with TRBD2. This CDR3 spans 14 amino acids. CDR1 is WNHNN and CDR2 is SYGVQD in the germline V gene (reference sequence). Germline trimming cut 3 bases from V and 0 bases from J; bases unmatched to any gene: 2. CDR3 in amino acids: CASSESGNSYEQYF. CDR3 DNA sequence: TGCGCCAGCAGTGAAAGCGGGAACTCCTACGAGCAGTACTTC.

Many counts were recorded for this clonotype. V and J are TRBV5-1 and TRBJ2-5; maybe TRBD2 (5 bases). V was clipped by 4 bases and J by 3 bases, with 13 bases between them. CDR1 is SGHRS and CDR2 is YFSETQ in the germline V gene. The CDR3 spans 14 residues. The CDR3 nucleotides are TGCGCCAGCAGCGCGTCTAGCTTCAAAGAGACCCAGTACTTC. It codes for CASSASSFKETQYF.

This clonotype was observed at least ten times. The V call is TRBV5-5, the J call TRBJ1-1; D is unresolved. Trimming took 0 bases from V and 6 from J, leaving 9 bases between them. This CDR3 has 13 amino acids. CDR1 SGHKS and CDR2 YYEKEE come from the germline V gene (reference sequence). CDR3 amino acids: CASSLVWSSEAFF. For the CDR3, the DNA is TGTGCCAGCAGCTTGGTTTGGAGCTCTGAAGCTTTCTTT.

The table lists this clonotype with many counts. The J gene is TRBJ2-2, the V gene TRBV6-2 or TRBV6-3; TRBD1 matches 11 bases. This CDR3 has 16 amino acids. V gave up 6 bases and J gave up 6 bases; unmatched junction bases: 9. CDR1 and CDR2 from the germline V gene are MNHEY and SVGEGT. In DNA, the CDR3 is TGTGCCAGCAGAAGCCGGGACAGGGGGATACCCGGGGAGCTGTTTTTT. It is translated as CASRSRDRGIPGELFF.

This clonotype occurred many times. This chain joins TRBV25-1 and TRBJ2-7; D ambiguous. V lost 4 bases and J lost 4, with 11 bases in between. This CDR3 region has 13 residues. Germline lookup yields CDR1 MGHDK and CDR2 SYGVNS. The CDR3 here is CASSGLEFYEQYF. In DNA form, the CDR3 reads TGTGCCAGCAGTGGGCTAGAATTTTACGAGCAGTACTTC.

This clonotype was counted only a few times. This CDR3 is CASSSAGPGATETQYF. In DNA, the CDR3 is TGCGCCAGCAGCTCCGCGGGCCCCGGGGCAACAGAGACCCAGTACTTC. The V call is TRBV5-1, the J call TRBJ2-5, with D perhaps being TRBD1 or TRBD2 (5 bases each). Trimming cost V 3 bases and J 4 bases, with 19 bases left between them. CDR1 is SGHRS and CDR2 is YFSETQ in the germline V gene. The CDR3 loop spans 16 amino acids.

This clonotype was seen a few times. The J gene is TRBJ2-7, the V gene TRBV4-1; D possibly corresponds to TRBD2 (6 bases). The CDR3 is 13 residues long. The germline V and J ends were trimmed by 2 bases and 7 bases, with 12 bases remaining between them. Germline lookup yields CDR1 MGHRA and CDR2 YSYEKL. In DNA, the CDR3 is TGCGCCAGCAGCCAACTAGCGAGATTGGAGCAGTACTTC. Its translation is CASSQLARLEQYF.

In this sample, this clonotype turned up once. The chain couples TRBV2 to TRBJ2-2, with TRBD2 matching over 7 bases. Trimming took 5 bases from V and 4 from J; bases not matched to a gene: 4. Germline CDR1 reads SNHLY; CDR2 reads FYNNEI. This CDR3 is built from 14 residues. DNA for the CDR3: TGTGCCAGCAGTATGGCGGGAGCCACCGGGGAGCTGTTTTTT. Amino acids: CASSMAGATGELFF.

This clonotype was observed many times. The CDR3 protein is CAISEYSGSYEQYF. The CDR3 DNA follows: TGTGCCATCAGTGAGTATTCAGGGTCCTACGAGCAGTACTTC. The gene calls are TRBV10-3 and TRBJ2-7; the D gene is possibly TRBD1 (5 bases). The V end lost 1 base, the J end lost 1 base, and 8 bases lay between the germline ends. The V gene's germline CDR1 is ENHRY and CDR2 SYGVKD. The CDR3 spans 14 residues.

This clonotype was recorded a few times. This chain joins TRBV20-1 and TRBJ2-7, with 8 positions matching TRBD1. Unmatched junction bases numbered 8, after V lost 5 bases and J lost 5 bases. Looked up from germline, CDR1 is DFQATT and CDR2 is SNEGSKA (reference sequence). CDR3 length equals 13 residues. This chain's CDR3 is CSAWLDRADEQYF. CDR3 nucleotides: TGCAGTGCTTGGCTGGACAGGGCCGACGAGCAGTACTTC.

CDR3 DNA: TGCAGCGTACAAAAGGATCCAGGGTCTCCAGAGACCCAGTACTTC. This translates into CSVQKDPGSPETQYF. The chain has TRBV29-1 and TRBJ2-5; weak D call: TRBD1 (5 bases). The CDR3 spans 15 residues. The germline V gene has CDR1 SQVTM and CDR2 ANQGSEA. Trimming took off 6 bases at V and 4 bases at J, with 21 bases between the two ends. Complete variable domain (other parts from reference TRBV29-1 and TRBJ2-5): SAVISQKPSRDICQRGTSLTIQCQVDSQVTMMFWYRQQPGQSLTLIATANQGSEATYESGFVIDKFPISRPNLTFSTLTVSNMSPEDSSIYLCSVQKDPGSPETQYFGPGTRLLVL.

The J gene is TRBJ2-5, the V gene TRBV12-3 or TRBV12-4; 11 bases are shared with TRBD2. The CDR3 loop spans 15 amino acids. Trimming cost V 7 bases and J 2 bases; bases outside gene matches: 6. The CDR3 coding sequence is TGTGCCAGCACCAGATCTAGCGGGAGGCAAGAGACCCAGTACTTC. Translation: CASTRSSGRQETQYF.

On this clonotype itself: Being one base from a much bigger clone, this may be a read error. The V gene is TRBV25-1, the J gene TRBJ1-1; D perhaps matches TRBD1 (6 bases). Germline loops: CDR1 MGHDK, CDR2 SYGVNS. CDR3 length: 14 residues. Here the CDR3 reads CASSPRGTDTESFF. The CDR3 nucleotides read TGTGCCAGCAGCCCAAGGGGGACTGACACTGAATCTTTCTTT.

This clonotype was seen many times. J is TRBJ1-4 and V is TRBV7-2, with D perhaps TRBD1 (6 bases). V was trimmed by 6 bases and J by 4 bases, leaving 12 bases between them. This CDR3 is 14 amino acids long. Germline assignment: CDR1 SGHTA and CDR2 FQGNSA. The chain's CDR3 is CASSRGGGNEKLFF. The CDR3 nucleotides read TGTGCCAGCAGTCGAGGGGGGGGTAATGAAAAACTGTTTTTT.

This clonotype was counted a few times. V is TRBV20-1 and J is TRBJ2-1; D might be TRBD2 (5 bases). Trimming stripped 0 bases from V and 7 bases from J, with 19 bases between. Germline CDR1 and CDR2: DFQATT and SNEGSKA (reference sequence). The CDR3 extends over 16 amino acids. For the CDR3, the DNA is TGCAGTGCTAGAGACCCAAGGACTCAAAAAGGGAATGAGCAGTTCTTC. This translates into CSARDPRTQKGNEQFF.

As DNA, the CDR3 is TGTGCCAGCAGTTACTCAAATACAGGGAGGGCAGATACGCAGTATTTT. Translated: CASSYSNTGRADTQYF. The V call is TRBV6-5, the J call TRBJ2-3; D is perhaps TRBD2 (7 bases). V was trimmed by 0 bases and J by 4 bases, leaving 14 bases between them. This CDR3 region has 16 residues. Germline lookup yields CDR1 MNHEY and CDR2 SVGAGI.

This clonotype was observed a few times. The chain combines TRBV24-1 with TRBJ2-5, with D perhaps TRBD1 (5 bases). Germline loops: CDR1 KGHDR, CDR2 SFDVKD. V lost 3 bases and J lost 5, with 15 bases in between. The CDR3 contains 15 residues. The CDR3 sequence is CATSDGAASMETQYF. The CDR3, as DNA: TGTGCCACCAGTGATGGGGCGGCTAGTATGGAGACCCAGTACTTC.

This clonotype was counted many times. The CDR3 DNA follows: TGTGCCAGCAGTGAAGCGCTTCAGGGCGGCTATGGCTACACCTTC. It specifies CASSEALQGGYGYTF. The gene calls are TRBV2 and TRBJ1-2; TRBD1 might be the D (5 bases). In germline, CDR1 is SNHLY, CDR2 FYNNEI. CDR3 size: 15 residues. The V end lost 0 bases, the J end lost 4 bases, and 12 bases lay between the germline ends.

This clonotype was seen at least ten times. The CDR3 DNA sequence: TGTGCCACCCATAGCGGGAACACCGGGGAGCTGTTTTTT. This encodes CATHSGNTGELFF. This chain joins TRBV19 and TRBJ2-2; D perhaps matches TRBD2 (6 bases). Germline values: CDR1 LNHDA, CDR2 SQIVND (reference sequence). The CDR3 extends over 13 amino acids. V dropped 10 bases and J dropped 1 base, with 10 bases sitting between them.

The V gene is TRBV5-1, the J gene TRBJ1-5; 7 nucleotides agree with TRBD1. Per the germline V gene, CDR1 is SGHRS and CDR2 is YFSETQ. This CDR3 is 15 amino acids long. The V segment lost 2 bases and the J segment 3 bases; nucleotides outside the gene matches: 5. The DNA of the CDR3 is TGCGCCAGCAGCTTAGGGGGACAGTACAATCAGCCCCAGCATTTT. It translates to CASSLGGQYNQPQHF.

This clonotype was recorded many times. The V call is TRBV6-5, the J call TRBJ2-7, with 10 bases aligning to TRBD2. The CDR3 sequence is 15 residues long. CDR1 MNHEY and CDR2 SVGAGI come from the germline V gene. V dropped 2 bases and J dropped 6; count of bases not matched to a gene: 7. CDR3 residues: CASSYGASGSGEQYF. The CDR3 bases are TGTGCCAGCAGTTACGGTGCTAGCGGGAGTGGCGAGCAGTACTTC.

This clonotype was seen many times. V is TRBV7-9 and J is TRBJ2-7, with a weak D call TRBD2 (7 bases). The CDR3 contains 16 residues. V was clipped by 2 bases and J by 1 base, with 15 bases between them. Germline values: CDR1 SEHNR, CDR2 FQNEAQ (reference sequence). Here the CDR3 reads CASSLRGGEGSYEQYF. The CDR3 DNA follows: TGTGCCAGCAGCTTAAGGGGGGGCGAAGGTTCCTACGAGCAGTACTTC.

Ten or more counts support this clonotype. This CDR3 reads CSVTGAGNTIYF. CDR3 bases: TGCAGCGTTACAGGGGCTGGAAACACCATATATTTT. The chain is built from TRBV29-1 and TRBJ1-3; TRBD1 matches at 7 bases. The CDR3 is 12 residues long. Trimming at V came to 5 bases and at J to 2 bases, leaving 0 bases not matched to a gene. Germline CDR1 and CDR2: SQVTM and ANQGSEA.

The V and J genes are TRBV11-2 and TRBJ1-1; D not resolved. In germline, CDR1 is SGHAT, CDR2 FQNNGV. The CDR3 is 15 residues long. Trimming pared 3 bases from V and 2 bases from J, leaving 13 bases between. The CDR3 sequence is CASSFSPASNTEAFF. Written as DNA, the CDR3 is TGTGCCAGCAGCTTCTCCCCGGCCTCCAACACTGAAGCTTTCTTT.

This clonotype was seen at least ten times. The J gene is TRBJ1-1, the V gene TRBV5-1; TRBD1 is a possible D gene (5 bases). The CDR3 totals 15 residues. Germline V gene sequence: CDR1 SGHRS, CDR2 YFSETQ. Trimming removed 0 bases at V and 5 bases at J, with 14 bases between. CDR3 sequence: CASSLEGSLGTEAFF. The CDR3 DNA sequence: TGCGCCAGCAGCTTGGAGGGGAGCCTAGGAACTGAAGCTTTCTTT.

The V call is TRBV12-3 or TRBV12-4, the J call TRBJ2-1; 8 bases fit TRBD2. This CDR3 contains 16 residues. V was clipped by 9 bases and J by 4 bases; unmatched bases: 14. CDR3 sequence: CASCARRLATYNEQFF. DNA of the CDR3: TGTGCCAGTTGCGCCCGTAGACTAGCGACTTACAATGAGCAGTTCTTC.